The 6 T cell receptor beta chains presented below share a single source sample, sequenced in a study of human T cells and chemical hapten exposure. TCRdb recomputed calls from the RACE reads with MiXCR, one row per CDR3 protein. There are fewer than 150,000 distinct CDR3 sequences in the sample; about 10% occur only once, and under 1.5% lies in the top ten. This sample's time point: patch test 2, 6 weeks after DPC sensitization. Regarding treatment: therapeutic diphenylcyclopropenone sensitization with weekly scalp DPC. Sequenced here: whole blood, sampled in connection with sensitization to the hapten diphenylcyclopropenone (DPC). Every receptor here comes from a woman aged 50 to 60 with alopecia areata. Some clones in this sample may be carry-over from other donors' samples.

This chain uses TRBV29-1 with TRBJ2-3; TRBD2 might be the D (5 bases). Germline CDR1 reads SQVTM; CDR2 reads ANQGSEA. V was shortened by 3 bases and J by 5 bases, with 6 bases between the two germline ends. This CDR3 has 11 residues. CDR3 sequence: CSVDGEDTQYF. The CDR3 DNA sequence: TGCAGCGTTGACGGGGAAGATACGCAGTATTTT.

There are many counts of this clonotype. The V call is TRBV9, the J call TRBJ2-3; TRBD2 is a possible D gene (5 bases). This CDR3 has 15 amino acids. V lost 6 bases to trimming and J lost 3 bases, with 17 bases between them. The germline CDR1 and CDR2 sequences are SGDLS and YYNGEE. CDR3 protein: CASNEGGLRTDTQYF. In DNA, the CDR3 is TGTGCCAGCAACGAGGGCGGGCTACGAACAGATACGCAGTATTTT. Full variable domain (outside the CDR3, taken from reference TRBV9 and TRBJ2-3): DSGVTQTPKHLITATGQRVTLRCSPRSGDLSVYWYQQSLDQGLQFLIQYYNGEERAKGNILERFSAQQFPDLHSELNLSSLELGDSALYFCASNEGGLRTDTQYFGPGTRLTVL.

This clonotype was picked up a small number of times. V usage is TRBV20-1 and J usage is TRBJ1-5; the D gene is possibly TRBD1 (5 bases). The CDR3 runs to 16 residues. Deletions cut 4 bases from V and 5 bases from J, with 21 bases between. Germline CDR1 DFQATT, CDR2 SNEGSKA (reference sequence). The chain's CDR3 is CSATISRGKGDQPQHF. CDR3 bases: TGCAGTGCTACAATTTCGAGAGGGAAAGGGGATCAGCCCCAGCATTTT.

This clonotype was seen repeatedly, ten times or more. The chain employs TRBV5-1 and TRBJ1-4; 8 bases are a match to TRBD1. The CDR3 has 19 residues. The V segment lost 0 bases and the J segment 4 bases; nucleotides outside the gene matches: 14. CDR1 and CDR2 (germline): SGHRS, YFSETQ. CDR3 DNA sequence: TGCGCCAGCAGCTTGGGCCGGACAGGGACTCAGGGTCTTAATGAAAAACTGTTTTTT. Translated: CASSLGRTGTQGLNEKLFF.

In its sample, this clonotype was seen many times. The chain employs TRBV6-5 and TRBJ1-5; D unresolved. V was trimmed by 5 bases and J by 5 bases, leaving 10 bases between them. This CDR3 contains 13 residues. The germline V gene has CDR1 MNHEY and CDR2 SVGAGI. CDR3 DNA: TGTGCCAGCAGTGATAGGGTGGATCAGCCCCAGCATTTT. Residues: CASSDRVDQPQHF.

This clonotype was observed many times. The chain employs TRBV5-1 and TRBJ2-6; the D call may be TRBD1 or TRBD2 (5 bases each). Trimming took 0 bases from V and 0 from J, leaving 7 bases between them. The CDR3 is 16 amino acids. Germline V gives CDR1 SGHRS, CDR2 YFSETQ. The CDR3 bases are TGCGCCAGCAGCTTGGGGGACGGCTCTGGGGCCAACGTCCTGACTTTC. Its protein product is CASSLGDGSGANVLTF.